This T cell receptor beta chain was sequenced during a study of blood T cell repertoires in COVID-19. Original processing notes: Nucleated cell number was recorded as an estimate derived from reference gene primer amplification. Assay: immunoSEQ multiplex PCR; the TCRdb copy retains only in-frame clones and omits some. V and J calls and clone size are copied from that table; D and trimming were computed from the DNA. The table includes approximately 280,000 clones, roughly 86% detected once. This CDR3 has 15 amino acids. V was pared by 2 bases and J by 3 bases, with 6 bases of the junction left unmatched. Germline-derived CDR1 and CDR2 are MNHEY and SVGAGI. Participants spanned ages about 18 to 100 years and resided in some 22 US areas.

The source is an older woman who had recovered from COVID-19. The gene calls are TRBV6-5 and TRBJ2-7; 8 nucleotides match TRBD2. The sequencing input was PBMCs or T cells enriched from blood (not recorded which). Written as DNA, the CDR3 is TGTGCCAGCAGTTACGGGGAAGCGGGGGTCTACGAGCAGTACTTC. Translating gives CASSYGEAGVYEQYF.